This passage covers 26 T cell receptor beta chains from one sample sequenced in a study of cytomegalovirus exposure and HLA in healthy donors. Researchers ran the PCR with 60 Vbeta and 13 Jbeta primers. Assay used: immunoSEQ multiplex PCR; TCRdb lists only in-frame clones, some missing. This sample has tens of thousands of clones, with around 8% found just once. Sequenced: PBMCs. These receptors were obtained from a man aged 45-65 years in good health and CMV-seronegative.

The V gene is TRBV19, the J gene TRBJ1-5; 7 nucleotides line up with TRBD1. The CDR3 is made up of 14 amino acids. J lost 3 bases, V lost 7 bases, and 6 bases had no gene match. Germline CDR1 LNHDA, CDR2 SQIVND (reference sequence). CDR3 coding DNA: TGTGCCAGTAATACCGGGACAGACAATCAGCCCCAGCATTTT. Its protein product is CASNTGTDNQPQHF.

In this sample, this clone turned up a few times. The rearrangement joins TRBV7-9 to TRBJ2-5, with 8 bases identical to TRBD2. With V trimmed by 2 bases and J by 5 bases, 4 bases remained unmatched. The CDR3 spans 14 residues. The germline CDR1 and CDR2 sequences are SEHNR and FQNEAQ (reference sequence). DNA of the CDR3: TGTGCCAGCAGCTTATCGGGAGGGGTGGAGACCCAGTACTTC. Translated: CASSLSGGVETQYF.

This clone turned up a few times. The gene calls are TRBV2 and TRBJ1-4, with 9 bases lining up with TRBD1. V shed 4 bases, J shed 8 bases, and the junction held 14 bases outside the gene matches. Germline CDR1 reads SNHLY; CDR2 reads FYNNEI. The CDR3 has 17 residues. In DNA, the CDR3 is TGTGCCAGCAGTGTAAGGACAGGGGTAGTTGGCAACGAAAAACTGTTTTTT. It translates to CASSVRTGVVGNEKLFF.

The chain joins TRBV9 to TRBJ2-5, with 7 nucleotides matching TRBD1. Unmatched junction bases numbered 9, after V lost 3 bases and J lost 1 base. The CDR3 loop spans 16 amino acids. CDR1 is SGDLS and CDR2 is YYNGEE in the germline V gene. The CDR3: CASSAQGDGRQETQYF. The CDR3 region has the DNA TGTGCCAGCAGCGCCCAGGGGGACGGTCGCCAAGAGACCCAGTACTTC.

J is TRBJ1-5 and V is TRBV15; 8 bases map to TRBD1. J was trimmed by 7 bases and V by 1 base; bases with no gene match: 6. This CDR3 is built from 15 residues. Germline loops: CDR1 LNHNV, CDR2 YYDKDF (reference sequence). CDR3 amino acids: CATSRGGQGTQPQHF. CDR3 DNA: TGTGCCACCAGCAGAGGTGGACAGGGCACCCAGCCCCAGCATTTT.

The chain employs TRBV28 and TRBJ2-1; TRBD1 might be the D (5 bases). CDR3 size: 13 residues. Germline V gives CDR1 MDHEN, CDR2 SYDVKM. Trimming shortened V by 4 bases and J by 10 bases, and 14 bases separated the two germline ends. CDR3 coding DNA: TGTGCCAGCAGTTCACCTCAGGGCCAGGAGCAGTTCTTC. Its translation is CASSSPQGQEQFF.

This rearrangement joins TRBV28 to TRBJ2-1; tentatively, D is TRBD1 (6 bases). The CDR3 has 13 amino acids. Germline assignment: CDR1 MDHEN and CDR2 SYDVKM. Trimming stripped 6 bases from V and 3 bases from J, with 9 bases between. In DNA, the CDR3 is TGTGCCAGCAGACAACAGGGCTACAATGAGCAGTTCTTC. Encoded protein: CASRQQGYNEQFF.

The chain couples TRBV19 to TRBJ2-2; TRBD1 is a possible D gene (6 bases). CDR3 length equals 15 residues. CDR1 is LNHDA and CDR2 is SQIVND in the germline V gene (reference sequence). V was shortened by 5 bases and J by 0 bases, with 10 bases between the two germline ends. In DNA form, the CDR3 reads TGTGCCAGTAGTCCCCGGACAGCGAACACCGGGGAGCTGTTTTTT. This translates into CASSPRTANTGELFF.

The chain joins TRBV6-1 to TRBJ1-6; 7 bases fit TRBD1. Germline assignment: CDR1 MNHNS and CDR2 SASEGT. The CDR3 has 14 amino acids. The trim removed 5 bases at V and 7 bases at J, leaving 5 bases unmatched. The CDR3 DNA reads as TGTGCCAGCAGTACCGGGACAGAGAATTCACCCCTCCACTTT. Protein product: CASSTGTENSPLHF.

This clone was counted only a few times. This chain joins TRBV23-1 and TRBJ2-1; no firm D call. TRBV23-1 has ORF status, its function being uncertain. V was shortened by 3 bases and J by 8 bases, with 8 bases between the two germline ends. The CDR3 length is 12 residues. The CDR3 sequence: CASSQVRHEQFF. CDR3 nucleotide sequence: TGCGCCAGCAGTCAGGTGCGCCATGAGCAGTTCTTC.

This clone was recorded many times. This chain connects TRBV11-2 to TRBJ2-3, with 9 bases fitting TRBD1. The CDR3 totals 14 residues. Germline V gene data show CDR1 as SGHAT and CDR2 as FQNNGV. The ends lost 5 bases at V and 1 base at J; junction bases unmatched: 1. CDR3 sequence reads: CASSRQGGTDTQYF. In DNA, the CDR3 is TGTGCCAGCAGCAGACAGGGGGGCACAGATACGCAGTATTTT.

The chain carries TRBV5-1 and TRBJ2-7; 7 bases agree with TRBD1. Germline V gives CDR1 SGHRS, CDR2 YFSETQ. CDR3 length: 14 amino acids. V gave up 4 bases and J gave up 2 bases; unmatched junction bases: 6. In nucleotides, the CDR3 is TGCGCCAGCAGCGGATTTGGGACAGCCTACGAGCAGTACTTC. It translates to CASSGFGTAYEQYF.

The chain recombines TRBV10-3 with TRBJ2-3, with D uncertain. This CDR3 is 12 amino acids long. The V gene lost 8 bases and the J gene lost 1 base, with 7 bases spanning the gap. The germline CDR1 and CDR2 sequences are ENHRY and SYGVKD. The DNA of the CDR3 is TGTGCCATCTCGACTGGCACAGATACGCAGTATTTT. Its translation: CAISTGTDTQYF.

The V gene is TRBV7-9, the J gene TRBJ2-7; 10 bases align to TRBD1. The V and J ends lost 4 bases and 2 bases, in that order; junction bases with no gene match: 11. Germline V gives CDR1 SEHNR, CDR2 FQNEAQ (reference sequence). The CDR3 runs 17 residues. In DNA, the CDR3 is TGTGCCAGCAGCTCGCCCCGGGACAGGGGATTTGCCTACGAGCAGTACTTC. Translated, it gives CASSSPRDRGFAYEQYF.

The rearrangement joins TRBV2 to TRBJ2-3; 12 bases align to TRBD2. Trimming cost V 6 bases and J 5 bases; bases outside gene matches: 3. This CDR3 contains 14 residues. From germline, CDR1 is SNHLY and CDR2 FYNNEI. In DNA, the CDR3 is TGTGCCAGCAGGGGACTAGCGGGTTTAGATACGCAGTATTTT. Its protein product is CASRGLAGLDTQYF. Variable domain in full (rest from reference TRBV2 and TRBJ2-3): EPEVTQTPSHQVTQMGQEVILRCVPISNHLYFYWYRQILGQKVEFLVSFYNNEISEKSEIFDDQFSVERPDGSNFTLKIRSTKLEDSAMYFCASRGLAGLDTQYFGPGTRLTVL.

The sample holds many counts of this clone. The J gene is TRBJ1-1, the V gene TRBV9; D call uncertain. Germline CDR1 is SGDLS and CDR2 is YYNGEE. V lost 1 base and J 0 bases, leaving 4 bases between the germline ends. The CDR3 contains 13 residues. The CDR3 is CASSVSVNTEAFF. The CDR3 bases are TGTGCCAGCAGCGTATCAGTGAACACTGAAGCTTTCTTT.

In this sample, this clone turned up a few times. This rearrangement joins TRBV7-3 to TRBJ1-2; D may be TRBD1 (6 bases). The CDR3 length is 15 residues. V lost 1 base to trimming and J lost 3 bases, with 12 bases between them. Germline loops: CDR1 SGHTA, CDR2 FQGTGA. The CDR3 reads CASSLRGGGDYGYTF. The CDR3 DNA sequence: TGTGCCAGCAGCTTAAGAGGAGGGGGGGACTATGGCTACACCTTC.

A few counts support this clone. The chain employs TRBV6-5 and TRBJ2-1; TRBD2 might be the D (6 bases). This CDR3 is built from 15 residues. CDR1 and CDR2 (germline): MNHEY, SVGAGI. V lost 5 bases and J 4 bases, leaving 15 bases between the germline ends. This CDR3 is CASSLGIAAYNEQFF. The DNA for the CDR3 is TGTGCCAGCAGTCTTGGGATAGCGGCATACAATGAGCAGTTCTTC.

The CDR3 sequence is CASSFTLSTDTQYF. The CDR3 nucleotides are TGTGCCAGCAGCTTCACTCTGAGCACAGATACGCAGTATTTT. The chain uses TRBV27 and TRBJ2-3; no reliable D call. Per germline, CDR1 MNHEY and CDR2 SMNVEV (reference sequence). V was trimmed by 6 bases and J by 0 bases, leaving 10 bases between them. The CDR3 runs 14 residues.

In its sample, this clone was seen a few times. The chain couples TRBV5-1 to TRBJ2-6; D ambiguous. Trimming took off 2 bases at V and 1 base at J, with 7 bases between the two ends. From germline, CDR1 is SGHRS and CDR2 YFSETQ. The CDR3 has 15 residues. CDR3 region: CASSLPVSGANVLTF. DNA of the CDR3: TGCGCCAGCAGCTTACCGGTTTCTGGGGCCAACGTCCTGACTTTC. The whole variable domain, filled in from reference TRBV5-1 and TRBJ2-6, reads KAGVTQTPRYLIKTRGQQVTLSCSPISGHRSVSWYQQTPGQGLQFLFEYFSETQRNKGNFPGRFSGRQFSNSRSEMNVSTLELGDSALYLCASSLPVSGANVLTFGAGSRLTVL.

A few counts support this clone. This chain connects TRBV5-8 to TRBJ1-1; possibly TRBD1 for D (6 bases). The CDR3 is 15 residues long. Germline V lookup: CDR1 SGHTS, CDR2 YDEGEE. The V end was cut by 5 bases, the J end by 6 bases, with 20 bases between. The CDR3 nucleotides read TGTGCCAGCAGATCGGGGGGGGCAAGGGTCGCTGAAGCTTTCTTT. Translation gives CASRSGGARVAEAFF.

The table lists this clone with a few counts. This chain connects TRBV9 to TRBJ1-6; D is possibly TRBD1 (5 bases). Germline V gene data show CDR1 as SGDLS and CDR2 as YYNGEE. Trimming removed 0 bases at V and 8 bases at J, with 12 bases between. The CDR3 covers 15 residues. CDR3: CASSVGRGLHSPLHF. The CDR3 DNA reads as TGTGCCAGCAGCGTAGGTCGGGGACTACATTCACCCCTCCACTTT.

The V gene is TRBV28, the J gene TRBJ1-4; possible D gene TRBD1, 6 bases. The V end lost 9 bases, the J end lost 6 bases, and 14 bases lay between the germline ends. The CDR3 spans 13 residues. Germline assignment: CDR1 MDHEN and CDR2 SYDVKM. DNA of the CDR3: TGTGCCAGTCGAGGGACAAGCCATGAAAAACTGTTTTTT. Amino acid sequence: CASRGTSHEKLFF.

The table lists this clone with a few counts. The chain is built from TRBV29-1 and TRBJ2-5, with 11 bases fitting TRBD2. The germline CDR1 and CDR2 sequences are SQVTM and ANQGSEA. The CDR3 is made up of 12 amino acids. The CDR3: CSSGGARETQYF. CDR3 coding DNA: TGCAGTAGCGGGGGGGCCAGGGAGACCCAGTACTTC.

This clone was recorded a few times. This chain uses TRBV2 with TRBJ1-5; the match to TRBD1 covers 8 bases. From germline, CDR1 is SNHLY and CDR2 FYNNEI. The CDR3 length is 15 residues. V shed 7 bases and J 7 bases; nucleotides not matched to a gene: 12. CDR3 DNA sequence: TGTGCCAGCACCCAATGGGCAGGGGGCAGGCAGCCCCAGCATTTT. Protein sequence: CASTQWAGGRQPQHF.

This clone was seen more than once but under ten times. This chain joins TRBV6-5 and TRBJ1-3; D might be TRBD1 (5 bases). The CDR3 runs 16 residues. Trimming left V 0 bases short and J 4 bases short, with 13 bases between. The V gene's germline CDR1 is MNHEY and CDR2 SVGAGI. The CDR3 sequence is CASSYSLGVKGNTIYF. CDR3 DNA: TGTGCCAGCAGTTACTCGCTAGGGGTGAAAGGAAACACCATATATTTT.